This TCR beta chain appears in the sequencing data of a study of control samples from healthy donors and cancer patients. Clones were sequenced by immunoSEQ multiplex PCR, and TCRdb holds only the in-frame ones, with some missing. This table has roughly 100,000 clones, 75% to 90% appearing once. Specimen: PBMCs. The TCR sequence derives from a man aged 55 to 70 with lung cancer.

CDR3 nucleotide sequence: TGTGCCAGCAGCTTACAGGGGCGGGAGACCCAGTACTTC. Amino acid sequence: CASSLQGRETQYF. The V and J genes are TRBV5-6 and TRBJ2-5; the match to TRBD1 covers 7 bases. This CDR3 is built from 13 residues. Germline-derived CDR1 and CDR2 are SGHDT and YYEEEE. V was pared by 2 bases and J by 5 bases, with 3 bases of the junction left unmatched.